A single sample is the source of the 12 T cell receptor beta chains below, sequenced in a study of cytomegalovirus exposure and HLA in healthy donors. With 60 Vbeta and 13 Jbeta primers, the PCR was carried out. Clones were sequenced by immunoSEQ multiplex PCR, and TCRdb holds only the in-frame ones, with some missing. The sample has 150,000 to 200,000 clones; 12% are singletons. Sequenced sample: PBMCs. These receptors were taken from a man between 45 and 60 years old in good health and CMV-seropositive.

This clone was counted a few times. A junction end diverges from the germline sequence, so it may reflect a read error. The chain couples TRBV7-7 to TRBJ2-7; possibly TRBD2 for D (5 bases). The V gene's germline CDR1 is SSHAT and CDR2 FNYEAQ (reference sequence). This CDR3 region has 13 residues. CDR3 sequence (DNA): TGTGCTAGCAGCCCAACTAGGGATGGCGAGCAGTACTTC. It codes for CASSPTRDGEQYF.

The sample holds one count of this clone. This chain joins TRBV5-5 and TRBJ1-6; D perhaps matches TRBD1 (5 bases). The CDR3 runs 13 residues. Trimming left V 3 bases short and J 9 bases short, with 10 bases between. Germline lookup yields CDR1 SGHKS and CDR2 YYEKEE (reference sequence). The CDR3 sequence: CASSSQGGSPLHF. In DNA form, the CDR3 reads TGTGCCAGCAGCTCCCAGGGTGGTTCACCCCTCCACTTT.

This clone showed up just a few times. The chain links TRBV2 to TRBJ1-5; perhaps TRBD1 as D (5 bases). Germline V gene data show CDR1 as SNHLY and CDR2 as FYNNEI. V lost 7 bases to trimming and J lost 0 bases, with 10 bases between them. The length of the CDR3 is 14 residues. CDR3 sequence (DNA): TGTGCCAGCAACGGGGGACTTAGCAATCAGCCCCAGCATTTT. Translated, it gives CASNGGLSNQPQHF.

This clone has just a few counts. CDR3 protein: CASSPWTGQETQYF. CDR3 bases: TGCGCCAGCAGCCCATGGACAGGGCAAGAGACCCAGTACTTC. The V call is TRBV5-1, the J call TRBJ2-5; the match to TRBD1 covers 8 bases. The CDR3 contains 14 residues. Per germline, CDR1 SGHRS and CDR2 YFSETQ. The V and J ends lost 4 bases and 2 bases, in that order; junction bases with no gene match: 4.

Only one count was recorded for this clone. The rearrangement uses TRBV10-3 and TRBJ2-3; D is possibly TRBD2 (5 bases). Germline V lookup: CDR1 ENHRY, CDR2 SYGVKD. The CDR3 length is 16 residues. The V gene lost 2 bases and the J gene lost 5 bases, with 17 bases spanning the gap. CDR3 loop: CAISEHSSPREDTQYF. In nucleotides, the CDR3 is TGTGCCATCAGTGAGCATTCCTCCCCCCGGGAAGATACGCAGTATTTT.

This chain links TRBV9 with TRBJ1-2, with D perhaps TRBD1 (6 bases). Trimming left V 0 bases short and J 5 bases short, with 17 bases between. This CDR3 region has 16 residues. Looked up from germline, CDR1 is SGDLS and CDR2 is YYNGEE. The CDR3 region is CASSVEGGGSVYGYTF. CDR3 DNA: TGTGCCAGCAGCGTAGAAGGCGGGGGCTCCGTGTATGGCTACACCTTC.

V is TRBV30 and J is TRBJ1-2; possibly TRBD1 for D (6 bases). Germline V gene sequence: CDR1 GTSNPN, CDR2 SVGIG (reference sequence). Trimming took off 3 bases at V and 8 bases at J, with 13 bases between the two ends. The CDR3 extends over 12 amino acids. The CDR3 reads CAWRKQGFGYTF. The CDR3 DNA sequence: TGTGCCTGGAGGAAACAGGGTTTCGGCTACACCTTC.

This clone was seen only a few times. The rearrangement links TRBV19 to TRBJ1-2, with TRBD1 identical over 8 bases. The CDR3 sequence is 13 residues long. V lost 7 bases and J lost 4; bases outside the gene matches: 5. The V gene's germline CDR1 is LNHDA and CDR2 SQIVND (reference sequence). CDR3 region: CASTGQGAYGYTF. DNA of the CDR3: TGTGCCAGTACCGGACAGGGAGCCTATGGCTACACCTTC. Variable domain in full (rest from reference TRBV19 and TRBJ1-2): DGGITQSPKYLFRKEGQNVTLSCEQNLNHDAMYWYRQDPGQGLRLIYYSQIVNDFQKGDIAEGYSVSREKKESFPLTVTSAQKNPTAFYLCASTGQGAYGYTFGSGTRLTVV.

The chain links TRBV2 to TRBJ1-5; no clear D gene. Germline-derived CDR1 and CDR2 are SNHLY and FYNNEI. V was pared by 9 bases and J by 7 bases, with 10 bases between. This CDR3 region has 11 residues. CDR3 residues: CASSGGQPQHF. In DNA, the CDR3 is TGTGCCAGTAGCGGCGGACAGCCCCAGCATTTT.

This clone showed up just a few times. The chain joins TRBV28 to TRBJ2-1, with D maybe TRBD1 (6 bases). From germline, CDR1 is MDHEN and CDR2 SYDVKM. The CDR3 runs 13 residues. The V end was cut by 2 bases, the J end by 16 bases, with 18 bases between. CDR3 sequence: CASSLGPRDTGFF. The DNA of the CDR3 is TGTGCCAGCAGTTTAGGTCCCCGGGACACGGGATTCTTC.

The gene calls are TRBV7-2 and TRBJ2-2; D is possibly TRBD2 (6 bases). Germline values: CDR1 SGHTA, CDR2 FQGNSA. This CDR3 is built from 16 residues. V lost 6 bases and J lost 1, with 15 bases in between. Here the CDR3 DNA reads TGTGCCAGCAGGGCACCCGGGACTTTGAACACCGGGGAGCTGTTTTTT. Translating gives CASRAPGTLNTGELFF.

The table lists this clone with many counts. The chain carries TRBV21-1 and TRBJ1-2; the table names TRBD1, a call not compared with the DNA. TRBV21-1 is termed a pseudogene. The CDR3 runs to 11 residues. In DNA form, the CDR3 reads TGTGCCAGCAACCAAGGGGATGGCTACACCTTC. Residues: CASNQGDGYTF.